This T cell receptor (beta chain) was recorded in a study of T cell repertoires in cytomegalovirus infection. In the study overall: Peptides in the study included HLA-C-restricted and HLA-B-restricted CMV epitopes. Public TCR beta signature analysis indicated the presence of both CMV infection and matching HLA type.

TCRdb redid the calling of the reads with MiXCR, one entry per CDR3 protein. The sample yields roughly 87,000 distinct CDR3 sequences, roughly 29% seen once. V was pared by 2 bases and J by 4 bases, with 4 bases of the junction left unmatched. In germline, CDR1 is DFQATT, CDR2 SNEGSKA (reference sequence). The CDR3 extends over 14 amino acids. Remarks on this clonotype: Its matching antigen is unknown.

Study-level findings and limits: HLA-C-restricted CMV clonotypes gave the most frequent clonotype in two of eight donors. Cumulative public TCR beta family frequency identified carriers of CMV plus the relevant HLA.

The chain links TRBV20-1 to TRBJ2-5; TRBD2 aligns across 10 bases. The sequencing here drew on CD8+ T cells from cultured PBMCs, taken from culture after CMV antigen stimulation. This receptor was obtained from a human donor in good health (CMV status not recorded). Some clones in this sample may be carry-over from other donors' samples. CDR3 sequence: CSARLAGVGETQYF. CDR3 in DNA: TGCAGTGCTAGACTAGCGGGGGTAGGAGAGACCCAGTACTTC.